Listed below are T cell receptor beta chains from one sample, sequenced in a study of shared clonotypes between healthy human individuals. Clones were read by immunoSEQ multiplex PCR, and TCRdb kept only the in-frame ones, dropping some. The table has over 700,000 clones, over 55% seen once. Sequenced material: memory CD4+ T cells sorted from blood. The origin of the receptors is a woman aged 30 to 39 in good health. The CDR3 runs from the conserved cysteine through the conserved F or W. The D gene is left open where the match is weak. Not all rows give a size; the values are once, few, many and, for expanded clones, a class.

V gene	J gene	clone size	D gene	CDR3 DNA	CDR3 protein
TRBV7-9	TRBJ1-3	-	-	TGTGCCAGCAGCTCGGGGCAAACTGGAAACACCATATATTTT	CASSSGQTGNTIYF
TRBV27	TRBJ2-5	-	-	TGTGCCAGCAGTCCTTGGGGGAGGCAAGAGACCCAGTACTTC	CASSPWGRQETQYF
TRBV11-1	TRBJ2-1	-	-	TGTGCCAGCAGCCTCGGCGTTGGGTGGGCTAGCTCCTACAATGAGCAGTTCTTC	CASSLGVGWASSYNEQFF
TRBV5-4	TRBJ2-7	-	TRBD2	TGTGCCAGCAGCGTCACTAGCGGGAGGGCCCGGGAGCAGTACTTC	CASSVTSGRAREQYF
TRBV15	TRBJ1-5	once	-	TGTGCCACCAGCAGAGATTCCCGGAATCAGGGAAATCAGCCCCAGCATTTT	CATSRDSRNQGNQPQHF
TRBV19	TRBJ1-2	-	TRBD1	TGTGCCAGTACCCCCCGACAGGGGGGCGATAACTATGGCTACACCTTC	CASTPRQGGDNYGYTF
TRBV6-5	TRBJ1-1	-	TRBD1	TGTGCCAGCAGTGGGACAGGGCTGGGTGCTTTCTTT	CASSGTGLGAFF
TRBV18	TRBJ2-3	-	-	TGTGCCAGCTCCCACGGGGGCGATGGACCCTTTCAGTATTTT	CASSHGGDGPFQYF
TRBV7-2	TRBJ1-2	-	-	TGTGCCAGCAGCTTAGCGGGTTCGTCCGGCTACACCTTC	CASSLAGSSGYTF
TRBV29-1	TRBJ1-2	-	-	TGCAGCGCCTCCCCCTTCACAGACTATGGCTACACCTTC	CSASPFTDYGYTF
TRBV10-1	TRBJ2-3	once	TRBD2	TGCGCCAGCAGCCGAGCGGGAGGGATAACAGATACGCAGTATTTT	CASSRAGGITDTQYF
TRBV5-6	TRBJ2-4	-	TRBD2	TGTGCCAGCAGCTGGGGACTAAAAAACATTCAGTACTTC	CASSWGLKNIQYF
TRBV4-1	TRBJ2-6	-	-	TGCGCCAGCAGCCCCCGTGGGGCCAACGTCCTGACTTTC	CASSPRGANVLTF
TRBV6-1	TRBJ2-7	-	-	TGTGCCAGCAGCAAAACAAGGGGATACTACGAGCAGTACTTC	CASSKTRGYYEQYF
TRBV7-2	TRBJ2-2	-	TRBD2	TGTGCCAGCAGGCGTGGACTAGCGGGGACCGGGGAGCTGTTTTTT	CASRRGLAGTGELFF
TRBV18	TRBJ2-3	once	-	TGTGCCAGCTCACCACAGAGAGATACGCAGTATTTT	CASSPQRDTQYF
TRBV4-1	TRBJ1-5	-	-	TGCGCCAGCAGCCAAGTTTCAGGTCTTAGCAATCAGCCCCAGCATTTT	CASSQVSGLSNQPQHF
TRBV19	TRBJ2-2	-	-	TGTGCCAGTAGCGCCAACAGGGCTGGCGGGGAGCTGTTTTTT	CASSANRAGGELFF
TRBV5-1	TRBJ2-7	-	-	TGCGCCAGCAGGGCAGGTGACGTTAATGAGCAGTACTTC	CASRAGDVNEQYF
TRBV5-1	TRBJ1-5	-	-	TGCGCCAGCAGCTTGAGTTCAGATAGCAATCAGCCCCAGCATTTT	CASSLSSDSNQPQHF
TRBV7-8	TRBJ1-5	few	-	TGTGCCAGCAGCCCAAAAGGGTGGGGTAGCAATCAGCCCCAGCATTTT	CASSPKGWGSNQPQHF
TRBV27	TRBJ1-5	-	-	TGTGCCAGCAGGGGGGCGGCGCAGGCCATAGGGCAGCCCCAGCATTTT	CASRGAAQAIGQPQHF
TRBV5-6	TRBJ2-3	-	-	TGTGCCAGCAGCTTATTGACAGGCAGGAGCGCCAATACGCAGTATTTT	CASSLLTGRSANTQYF
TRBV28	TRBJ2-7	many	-	TGTGCCAGCAGTTTAGAGAGGTGGGGATCTTCAGGGGAGCAGTACTTC	CASSLERWGSSGEQYF
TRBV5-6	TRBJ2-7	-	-	TGTGCCAGCAGCCCCTGGACGGGCGAGCAGTACTTC	CASSPWTGEQYF
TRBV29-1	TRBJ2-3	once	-	TGCAGCGTTGAAGTTCGGATCACAGATACGCAGTATTTT	CSVEVRITDTQYF
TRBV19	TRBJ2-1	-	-	TGTGCCAGTAGTGTCAGGGAATCCTACAATGAGCAGTTCTTC	CASSVRESYNEQFF
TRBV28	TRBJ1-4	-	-	TGTGCCAGCAGTTTTGGGGGGTCCTATAATGAAAAACTGTTTTTT	CASSFGGSYNEKLFF
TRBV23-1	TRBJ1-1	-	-	TGCGCCAGCAGCCCCCCCGCGAGGGGTGAAGCTTTCTTT	CASSPPARGEAFF
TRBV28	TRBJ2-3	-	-	TGTGCCAGCAGTTGGGACCGGTCCACAGATACGCAGTATTTT	CASSWDRSTDTQYF
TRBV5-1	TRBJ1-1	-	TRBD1	TGCGCCAGCAGCTTCGGACAGGTAGGCGAAGCTTTCTTT	CASSFGQVGEAFF
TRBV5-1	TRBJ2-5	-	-	TGCGCCAGCAGCTTGGTGGGAGAACCCCAAGAGACCCAGTACTTC	CASSLVGEPQETQYF
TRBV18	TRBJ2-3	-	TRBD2	TGTGCCAGCTCGCAACACCCAATTGAACTAGCGGTCACAGATACGCAGTATTTT	CASSQHPIELAVTDTQYF
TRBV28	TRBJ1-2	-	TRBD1	TGTGCCAGCAGTTTATACGGGACAGCTAACTATGGCTACACCTTC	CASSLYGTANYGYTF
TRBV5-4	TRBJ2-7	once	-	TGTGCCAGCAGCCTCCCGGGCGGCTACGAGCAGTACTTC	CASSLPGGYEQYF
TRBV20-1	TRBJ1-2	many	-	TGCAGTGCCCCTTGGAAGAGGAGCTACACCTTC	CSAPWKRSYTF
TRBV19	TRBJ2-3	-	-	TGTGCCAGTACCGACTACCGGGGTACGCAGTATTTT	CASTDYRGTQYF
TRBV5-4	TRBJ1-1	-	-	TGTGCCAGCAGCTTGGCGTTCAACACTGAAGCTTTCTTT	CASSLAFNTEAFF
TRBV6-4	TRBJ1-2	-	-	TGTGCCAGCAGTGAACAGACCCTGGGACACTATGGCTACACCTTC	CASSEQTLGHYGYTF
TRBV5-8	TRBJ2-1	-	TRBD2	TGTGCCAGCAGCTTGGGAGGACTAGCGGGAGGGGGGTCCTACAATGAGCAGTTCTTC	CASSLGGLAGGGSYNEQFF
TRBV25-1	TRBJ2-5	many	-	TGTGCCAGCAGTGCTCGGGACTACCAAGAGACCCAGTACTTC	CASSARDYQETQYF
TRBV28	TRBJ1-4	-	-	TGTGCCAGCAGGGGAGCGCGGACCTCGAATGAAAAACTGTTTTTT	CASRGARTSNEKLFF
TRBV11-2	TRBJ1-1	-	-	TGTGCCAGCAGCTTGTCAGTGTTGGTGAACACTGAAGCTTTCTTT	CASSLSVLVNTEAFF
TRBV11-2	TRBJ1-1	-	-	TGTGCCAGCAGCTTAGATCTAAGGGGAGATAGGACTTTCTTT	CASSLDLRGDRTFF
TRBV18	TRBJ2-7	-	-	TGTGCCAGCTCACCAAAGGGGGGAGGGTCCTACGAGCAGTACTTC	CASSPKGGGSYEQYF
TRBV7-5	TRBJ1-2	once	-	TGTGCCAGCAGCCCCGGTGGCTTCTATGGCTACACCTTC	CASSPGGFYGYTF
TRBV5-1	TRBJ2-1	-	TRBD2	TGCGCCAGCAGCTTGGTGACTAGCGGGACCTATAATGAGCAGTTCTTC	CASSLVTSGTYNEQFF
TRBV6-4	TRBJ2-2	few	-	TGTGCCAGCGGGCAACAGGGAGGCGACACCGGGGAGCTGTTTTTT	CASGQQGGDTGELFF
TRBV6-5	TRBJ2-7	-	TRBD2	TGTGCCAGCAGTTACTTAGCGGGAGCGTCGGGCGAGCAGTACTTC	CASSYLAGASGEQYF
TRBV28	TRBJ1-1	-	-	TGTGCCAGCAGTCCTCGAGCGTGGGGGAAGAACACTGAAGCTTTCTTT	CASSPRAWGKNTEAFF
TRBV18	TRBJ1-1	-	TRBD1	TGTGCCAGCTCAAGGGACAGCGGGAACACTGAAGCTTTCTTT	CASSRDSGNTEAFF
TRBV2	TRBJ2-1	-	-	TGTGCCAGCAGTGAAGTTCTACCGTACAATGAGCAGTTCTTC	CASSEVLPYNEQFF